These T cell receptor beta chains were read from a single sample in a study of PD-1 blockade in classical Hodgkin lymphoma. Sequencing was performed with immunoSEQ multiplex PCR; in TCRdb, only in-frame clones are kept and a portion is missing. The sample records 30,000 to 40,000 clones, around 80% being singletons. The source material was peripheral blood mononuclear cells (PBMCs), sampled at baseline. All receptors come from a human donor with classical Hodgkin lymphoma. CDR3s include the opening cysteine and the closing phenylalanine or tryptophan. The order of the fields is D gene, J gene, V gene, clone size, CDR3 protein, CDR3 DNA. D genes are given only for firm matches. The size entry is marked missing in some rows and otherwise reads once, few, many or a size class.

NA TRBJ1-2 TRBV4-3 NA CASSQAYRVEYYGYTF TGCGCCAGCAGCCAAGCATACAGAGTCGAGTACTATGGCTACACCTTC
TRBD1 TRBJ1-1 TRBV15 NA CATSRDTTGRSNTEAFF TGTGCCACCAGCAGAGATACGACAGGGCGATCGAACACTGAAGCTTTCTTT
TRBD2 TRBJ2-1 TRBV4-2 NA CASSREGEQFF TGTGCCAGCAGCCGGGAGGGGGAGCAGTTCTTC
NA TRBJ1-2 TRBV2 NA CASSEGPRGIGYTF TGTGCCAGCAGTGAAGGGCCCAGGGGTATTGGCTACACCTTC
TRBD2 TRBJ2-3 TRBV5-4 NA CASSLGGTSGKDTQYF TGTGCCAGCAGCTTGGGCGGGACTAGCGGGAAAGATACGCAGTATTTT
TRBD2 TRBJ2-5 TRBV5-1 NA CASSLEGSGIQETQYF TGCGCCAGCAGCTTGGAGGGAAGCGGGATCCAAGAGACCCAGTACTTC
NA TRBJ1-1 TRBV10-2 NA CASSSSTEAFF TGCGCCAGCAGTTCTTCCACTGAAGCTTTCTTT
TRBD1 TRBJ1-2 TRBV28 NA CASSPRQGASVYGYTF TGTGCCAGCAGTCCCCGACAGGGGGCGTCCGTCTATGGCTACACCTTC
NA TRBJ1-1 TRBV28 NA CASSLPRTEAFF TGTGCCAGCAGTTTACCCCGGACTGAAGCTTTCTTT
NA TRBJ2-5 TRBV7-3 NA CASSFGYQETQYF TGTGCCAGCAGCTTTGGGTACCAAGAGACCCAGTACTTC
NA TRBJ1-5 TRBV19 NA CASSMGRMNQPQHF TGTGCCAGTAGTATGGGGCGGATGAATCAGCCCCAGCATTTT
NA TRBJ2-2 TRBV12-5 once CASGLVPLIRDSNTGELFF TGTGCTAGTGGTTTGGTACCTCTTATTAGGGACTCGAACACCGGGGAGCTGTTTTTT
NA TRBJ2-4 TRBV10-3 NA CAISDMGMGVKNIQYF TGTGCCATCAGTGATATGGGGATGGGGGTTAAAAACATTCAGTACTTC
TRBD2 TRBJ2-3 TRBV2 once CASSDASGNTDTQYF TGTGCCAGCAGTGATGCTAGCGGAAATACAGATACGCAGTATTTT
NA TRBJ2-3 TRBV7-9 NA CASSLVGSGTNF NA
NA TRBJ2-2 TRBV5-6 NA CASSLPLAYTGELFF TGTGCCAGCAGCTTGCCCCTGGCTTACACCGGGGAGCTGTTTTTT
TRBD2 TRBJ2-7 TRBV6-5 NA CASSYGAGGPYEQYF TGTGCCAGCAGTTACGGGGCGGGAGGGCCCTACGAGCAGTACTTC
TRBD1 TRBJ2-1 TRBV4-3 once CASSPYSAGGYEQFF TGCGCCAGCAGCCCCTACTCGGCAGGGGGCTATGAGCAGTTCTTC
NA TRBJ1-1 TRBV6-5 NA CASSYVNTEAFF TGTGCCAGCAGTTACGTGAACACTGAAGCTTTCTTT
NA TRBJ2-7 TRBV5-1 NA CASSLVGVYEQYF TGCGCCAGCAGCTTGGTCGGGGTCTACGAGCAGTACTTC
NA TRBJ1-2 TRBV5-6 NA CASSAGQSTYGYTF TGTGCCAGCAGCGCGGGACAATCGACCTATGGCTACACCTTC
NA TRBJ2-3 TRBV4-2 NA CASSHQQTSTDTQYF TGTGCCAGCAGCCACCAGCAGACTAGCACAGATACGCAGTATTTT
NA TRBJ2-1 TRBV6-5 NA CASSLSRNEQFF TGTGCCAGCAGTCTATCCCGGAATGAGCAGTTCTTC
NA TRBJ1-1 TRBV4-3 NA CASRGQISMNTEAFF TGCGCCAGCAGGGGGCAGATTTCCATGAACACTGAAGCTTTCTTT
TRBD2 TRBJ2-2 TRBV14 NA CASSPVAGHTGELFF TGTGCCAGCAGCCCTGTAGCGGGACATACCGGGGAGCTGTTTTTT
NA TRBJ1-3 TRBV21-1 NA CASKGGQGRNTIYF TGTGCCAGCAAGGGTGGACAGGGGAGAAACACCATATATTTT
TRBD2 TRBJ2-1 TRBV19 NA CASSMNPGVAGLQFF TGTGCCAGTAGTATGAACCCAGGAGTAGCGGGATTGCAGTTCTTC
NA TRBJ2-7 TRBV6-1 NA CASSEAGDGPYEQYF TGTGCCAGCAGTGAAGCGGGGGACGGACCCTACGAGCAGTACTTC
NA TRBJ1-2 TRBV4-1 NA CASSRSSVSYGYTF TGCGCCAGCAGCCGCTCTTCGGTTTCCTATGGCTACACCTTC
TRBD2 TRBJ2-2 TRBV27 NA CASSLGLAGEITGELFF TGTGCCAGCAGTTTAGGACTAGCGGGAGAAATCACCGGGGAGCTGTTTTTT
NA TRBJ1-2 TRBV5-1 NA CASSLWDPSKGYTF TGCGCCAGCAGCTTGTGGGACCCCTCTAAAGGCTACACCTTC
NA TRBJ2-1 TRBV15 NA CATSRVTQISYNEQFF TGTGCCACCAGCAGAGTTACACAAATCTCCTACAATGAGCAGTTCTTC
NA TRBJ2-7 TRBV2 NA CASSPRRVDEQYF TGTGCCAGCAGTCCTCGGAGGGTAGACGAGCAGTACTTC
TRBD1 TRBJ1-5 TRBV18 NA CASSQGQENQPQHF TGTGCCAGCTCACAGGGACAGGAAAATCAGCCCCAGCATTTT
NA TRBJ2-5 TRBV6-1 NA CATSLGDWETQYF TGTGCCACCTCCCTGGGAGATTGGGAGACCCAGTACTTC
NA TRBJ2-7 TRBV20-1 NA CSASGRVEQYF TGCAGTGCTTCCGGGAGAGTCGAGCAGTACTTC
NA TRBJ2-7 TRBV27 NA CASSLNGHFNEQYF TGTGCCAGCAGTTTAAACGGACACTTTAACGAGCAGTACTTC
NA TRBJ2-7 TRBV6-5 NA CASSYGGTAYEQYF TGTGCCAGCAGTTATGGGGGTACGGCCTACGAGCAGTACTTC
TRBD2 TRBJ2-3 TRBV9 medium-sized CASSTGLAPKVDTQYF TGTGCCAGCAGCACCGGACTAGCTCCCAAGGTGGATACGCAGTATTTT
TRBD2 TRBJ2-7 TRBV25-1 NA CASSDRLAGGPSYF TGTGCCAGCAGTGACCGACTAGCGGGAGGGCCGAGCTACTTC
TRBD1 TRBJ2-7 TRBV27 NA CASSILTGKGSYEQYF TGTGCCAGCAGTATACTGACAGGGAAAGGATCCTACGAGCAGTACTTC
NA TRBJ2-5 TRBV6-5 NA CASSRLRRETQYF TGTGCCAGCAGCAGACTGAGGAGGGAGACCCAGTACTTC
NA TRBJ1-1 TRBV5-6 NA CASSLAAGANTEAFF TGTGCCAGCAGCTTGGCGGCAGGGGCGAACACTGAAGCTTTCTTT
NA TRBJ2-7 TRBV5-1 NA CASSLVPPGHKTYEQYF TGCGCCAGCAGCTTGGTGCCTCCAGGGCATAAAACCTACGAGCAGTACTTC
TRBD2 TRBJ2-5 TRBV7-2 NA CASSRLAVETQYF TGTGCCAGCAGCCGACTAGCGGTAGAGACCCAGTACTTC
NA TRBJ1-5 TRBV7-2 NA CASSLVATSNQPQHF TGTGCCAGCAGCTTAGTGGCCACTAGCAATCAGCCCCAGCATTTT
NA TRBJ1-5 TRBV18 NA CASSQNSPQVNQPQHF TGTGCCAGCTCACAGAACAGTCCCCAGGTCAATCAGCCCCAGCATTTT
TRBD1 TRBJ2-7 TRBV28 NA CASSPIGGGYEQYF TGTGCCAGCAGCCCCATAGGGGGCGGTTACGAGCAGTACTTC
TRBD2 TRBJ2-7 TRBV18 NA CASSPGLAGGPEQYF TGTGCCAGCTCACCCGGACTAGCGGGAGGGCCCGAGCAGTACTTC
NA TRBJ2-6 TRBV6-1 NA CASSLSGTGANVLTF TGTGCCAGCAGTCTATCAGGGACTGGGGCCAACGTCCTGACTTTC
NA TRBJ2-3 TRBV9 NA CASSVEGDFYTDTQYF TGTGCCAGCAGCGTAGAAGGAGACTTCTACACAGATACGCAGTATTTT
NA TRBJ2-3 TRBV6-1 NA CASSEIRRTASTDTQYF TGTGCCAGCAGTGAAATTAGGAGGACCGCTAGCACAGATACGCAGTATTTT
NA TRBJ2-5 TRBV5-6 NA CASSLVRRASRETQYF TGTGCCAGCAGCTTGGTACGCAGGGCCAGCCGGGAGACCCAGTACTTC
NA TRBJ1-5 TRBV7-9 NA CASSLEGIGQPQHF TGTGCCAGCAGCTTAGAAGGCATAGGTCAGCCCCAGCATTTT
NA TRBJ2-2 TRBV5-5 medium-sized CASSLRQFDTGELFF TGTGCCAGCAGTTTGCGGCAGTTTGACACCGGGGAGCTGTTTTTT
NA TRBJ1-1 TRBV5-1 NA CASSLRSENTEAFF TGCGCCAGCAGCTTGAGGTCAGAGAACACTGAAGCTTTCTTT
NA TRBJ1-3 TRBV4-3 NA CASSQDPFGRSSGNTIYF TGCGCCAGCAGCCAAGACCCTTTCGGACGCAGCTCTGGAAACACCATATATTTT
TRBD1 TRBJ2-3 TRBV7-3 NA CASSSRTGYTDTQYF TGTGCCAGCAGCTCAAGGACAGGCTACACAGATACGCAGTATTTT
NA TRBJ1-2 TRBV5-1 NA CASSLADANGYTF TGCGCCAGCAGCTTGGCCGACGCGAATGGCTACACCTTC
NA TRBJ1-5 TRBV6-5 NA CASRGPALSNQPQHF TGTGCCAGCAGGGGTCCAGCCCTTAGCAATCAGCCCCAGCATTTT